The 8 T cell receptor beta chains reported below all come from one sample, sequenced in a study of control samples from healthy donors and cancer patients. Here immunoSEQ multiplex PCR was the method, and the copy in TCRdb shows in-frame clones only, minus some. The sample yields over 120,000 clones, roughly 94% seen once. What was sequenced was PBMCs. The receptor source for this set is a man aged 60 to 75 with colorectal cancer.

The chain couples TRBV19 to TRBJ1-6; tentative D call: TRBD1 (5 bases). The length of the CDR3 is 13 residues. V was pared by 7 bases and J by 7 bases, with 11 bases between. Germline V CDR1 and CDR2: LNHDA, SQIVND (reference sequence). For the CDR3, the DNA is TGTGCCAGTACCCCGACAGCCAATTCACCCCTCCACTTT. Its protein is CASTPTANSPLHF.

This clone was recorded once. V usage is TRBV10-3 and J usage is TRBJ2-3; TRBD1 agrees at 9 bases. This CDR3 comprises 14 residues. The germline V gene encodes CDR1 ENHRY and CDR2 SYGVKD. V lost 4 bases and J lost 4; bases outside the gene matches: 3. The CDR3 nucleotides are TGTGCCATCAGTGCTACAGGGGGCGCAGATACGCAGTATTTT. Its translation: CAISATGGADTQYF.

This chain connects TRBV30 to TRBJ2-1; 9 bases align to TRBD1. The J segment lost 9 bases and the V segment lost 5 bases, leaving 11 bases of the junction unmatched. There are 14 residues in the CDR3. From germline, CDR1 is GTSNPN and CDR2 SVGIG (reference sequence). CDR3 sequence (DNA): TGTGCCTGGGCCGGGACAGGGTACCGGCGTGAGCAGTTCTTC. Translation: CAWAGTGYRREQFF. The full variable domain, completed using reference TRBV30 and TRBJ2-1, is SQTIHQWPATLVQPVGSPLSLECTVEGTSNPNLYWYRQAAGRGLQLLFYSVGIGQISSEVPQNLSASRPQDRQFILSSKKLLLSDSGFYLCAWAGTGYRREQFFGPGTRLTVL.

The chain employs TRBV5-5 and TRBJ2-7; D remains unclear. Trimming removed 4 bases from V and 7 bases from J, with 18 bases in between. CDR1 SGHKS and CDR2 YYEKEE come from the germline V gene (reference sequence). The CDR3 has 14 residues. The CDR3, as DNA: TGTGCCAGCAGCATATACACGGAGATTGGGGAGCAGTACTTC. Residues: CASSIYTEIGEQYF.

The rearrangement links TRBV27 to TRBJ2-7; D unresolved. Germline V CDR1 and CDR2: MNHEY, SMNVEV (reference sequence). The CDR3 has 12 residues. Trimming cost V 10 bases and J 3 bases, with 13 bases left between them. The CDR3 DNA sequence: TGTGCCACCCGGACCCCCTACTACGAGCAGTACTTC. Translation gives CATRTPYYEQYF.

J is TRBJ2-1 and V is TRBV6-5; 10 nucleotides agree with TRBD1. CDR1 is MNHEY and CDR2 is SVGAGI in the germline V gene. This CDR3 region has 16 residues. V trimming: 2 bases; J trimming: 10 bases; junction bases outside the gene matches: 11. This CDR3 is CASSYRGQGFIREQFF. CDR3 coding DNA: TGTGCCAGCAGTTACAGGGGACAGGGGTTCATCAGGGAGCAGTTCTTC.

V usage is TRBV30 and J usage is TRBJ2-3, with D hard to call. Between the trimmed V and J ends, which lost 0 bases and 0 bases, there was a span of 7 bases. The CDR3 is 14 residues long. Germline-derived CDR1 and CDR2 are GTSNPN and SVGIG (reference sequence). The CDR3 nucleotides read TGTGCCTGGAGTGTTACGCCTAGCACAGATACGCAGTATTTT. It encodes CAWSVTPSTDTQYF.

J is TRBJ1-5 and V is TRBV6-5; 9 bases are shared with TRBD1. CDR3 length: 15 amino acids. Per the germline V gene, CDR1 is MNHEY and CDR2 is SVGAGI. V was pared by 5 bases and J by 1 base, with 3 bases of the junction left unmatched. Here the CDR3 reads CASSPDRGSNQPQHF. The DNA of the CDR3 is TGTGCCAGCAGTCCCGACAGGGGGAGCAATCAGCCCCAGCATTTT.